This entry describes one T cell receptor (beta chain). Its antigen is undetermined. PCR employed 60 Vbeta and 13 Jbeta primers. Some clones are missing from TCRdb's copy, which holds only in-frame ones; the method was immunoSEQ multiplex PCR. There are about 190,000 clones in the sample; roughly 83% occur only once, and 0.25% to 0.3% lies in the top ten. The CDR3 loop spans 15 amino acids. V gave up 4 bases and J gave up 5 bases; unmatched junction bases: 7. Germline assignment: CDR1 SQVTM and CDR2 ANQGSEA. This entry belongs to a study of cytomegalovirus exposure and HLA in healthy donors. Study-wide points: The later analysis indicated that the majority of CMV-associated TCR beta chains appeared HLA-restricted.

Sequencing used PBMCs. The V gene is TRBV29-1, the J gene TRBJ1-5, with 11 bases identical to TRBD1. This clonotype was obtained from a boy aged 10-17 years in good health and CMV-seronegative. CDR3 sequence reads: CSVGIGTGGDQPQHF. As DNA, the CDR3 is TGCAGCGTTGGCATTGGGACAGGGGGGGATCAGCCCCAGCATTTT.